The 10 T cell receptor beta chains in this list originate from one sample, sequenced in a study of long-term antiretroviral therapy in people with HIV. Researchers report immunoSEQ v3.0 was run at survey level. TCRdb's copy holds only in-frame clones and misses some; the assay was immunoSEQ multiplex PCR. The sample holds about 21,000 clones; 85% to 90% are singletons and the top ten take 3.5% to 4.5%. The source was unsorted PBMCs, collected 2.3 years after starting antiretroviral therapy. Receptors originate from a man aged 60 to 69 with HIV.

J is TRBJ1-2 and V is TRBV7-3; 8 nucleotides match TRBD1. With V trimmed by 4 bases and J by 6 bases, 10 bases remained unmatched. From germline, CDR1 is SGHTA and CDR2 FQGTGA. The CDR3 runs to 15 residues. Here the CDR3 reads CASSSYLDRVNGYTF. The CDR3 nucleotides read TGTGCCAGCAGCTCATACTTGGACAGGGTTAATGGCTACACCTTC.

The V gene is TRBV10-3, the J gene TRBJ2-7; D possibly matches TRBD1 or TRBD2 (6 bases each). V shed 0 bases and J shed 0 bases, with 12 bases lying between them. This CDR3 spans 16 amino acids. CDR1 is ENHRY and CDR2 is SYGVKD in the germline V gene. In nucleotides, the CDR3 is TGTGCCATCAGTGAGTCGTCGGGGGCTGTCTCCTACGAGCAGTACTTC. Its translation is CAISESSGAVSYEQYF.

This clone has a single count. The rearrangement joins TRBV2 to TRBJ2-2; D is undetermined. This CDR3 is built from 15 residues. Trimming removed 4 bases from V and 0 bases from J, with 9 bases in between. The V gene's germline CDR1 is SNHLY and CDR2 FYNNEI. CDR3 coding DNA: TGTGCCAGCAGTGTCCGACCAACGAACACCGGGGAGCTGTTTTTT. This codes for CASSVRPTNTGELFF.

This clone appeared a single time. The rearrangement links TRBV11-2 to TRBJ2-6, with TRBD2 identical over 8 bases. V lost 4 bases to trimming and J lost 4 bases; unmatched junction nucleotides: 6. Germline V CDR1 and CDR2: SGHAT, FQNNGV. The CDR3 covers 16 residues. As DNA, the CDR3 is TGTGCCAGCAGCTCTGGCGGGGGGCTCGGGGCCAACGTCCTGACTTTC. As protein: CASSSGGGLGANVLTF.

This clone was seen more than once but under ten times. The rearrangement uses TRBV6-5 and TRBJ2-3; D not certain. V lost 5 bases and J lost 0, with 9 bases in between. CDR3 length: 14 residues. Germline V gene data show CDR1 as MNHEY and CDR2 as SVGAGI. CDR3 residues: CASSNSASTDTQYF. In nucleotides, the CDR3 is TGTGCCAGCAGTAACAGTGCTAGCACAGATACGCAGTATTTT.

V and J are TRBV9 and TRBJ2-5, with D unresolved. The germline gives CDR1 SGDLS, CDR2 YYNGEE. Trimming pared 0 bases from V and 7 bases from J, leaving 16 bases between. CDR3 length: 15 amino acids. CDR3 protein: CASSVATSDRRTQYF. In DNA, the CDR3 is TGTGCCAGCAGCGTAGCGACAAGCGACCGGAGGACCCAGTACTTC.

J is TRBJ1-6 and V is TRBV10-3; D is perhaps TRBD1 (5 bases). The CDR3 consists of 16 residues. Germline CDR1 and CDR2: ENHRY and SYGVKD. Trimming cost V 7 bases and J 7 bases, with 20 bases left between them. This CDR3 is CAITSDRGRGNSPLHF. CDR3 DNA sequence: TGTGCCATCACTTCAGACCGCGGACGGGGGAATTCACCCCTCCACTTT.

The rearrangement links TRBV9 to TRBJ2-7, with D tentatively TRBD1 or TRBD2 (5 bases each). CDR1 and CDR2 from the germline V gene are SGDLS and YYNGEE. The CDR3 contains 17 residues. Trimming shortened V by 4 bases and J by 3 bases, and 23 bases separated the two germline ends. The CDR3 here is CASSREGISGANYEQYF. The CDR3 coding sequence is TGTGCCAGCAGCCGTGAGGGGATATCTGGGGCGAACTACGAGCAGTACTTC.

The chain links TRBV18 to TRBJ1-5; 7 nucleotides align to TRBD1. The CDR3 sequence is 17 residues long. Germline CDR1 and CDR2: KGHSH and LQKENI. Trimming removed 1 base from V and 7 bases from J; junction bases left unmatched: 13. The CDR3 coding sequence is TGTGCCAGCTCACCACGAGGAGGGGGCGCATCAAACCAGCCCCAGCATTTT. Translation: CASSPRGGGASNQPQHF.

The gene calls are TRBV2 and TRBJ2-7; D may correspond to TRBD1 or TRBD2 (5 bases each). Germline lookup yields CDR1 SNHLY and CDR2 FYNNEI. V was pared by 1 base and J by 0 bases, with 10 bases between. CDR3 size: 15 residues. The CDR3 spells CASSEGGRGSYEQYF. The DNA of the CDR3 is TGTGCCAGCAGTGAAGGGGGGAGAGGCTCCTACGAGCAGTACTTC.